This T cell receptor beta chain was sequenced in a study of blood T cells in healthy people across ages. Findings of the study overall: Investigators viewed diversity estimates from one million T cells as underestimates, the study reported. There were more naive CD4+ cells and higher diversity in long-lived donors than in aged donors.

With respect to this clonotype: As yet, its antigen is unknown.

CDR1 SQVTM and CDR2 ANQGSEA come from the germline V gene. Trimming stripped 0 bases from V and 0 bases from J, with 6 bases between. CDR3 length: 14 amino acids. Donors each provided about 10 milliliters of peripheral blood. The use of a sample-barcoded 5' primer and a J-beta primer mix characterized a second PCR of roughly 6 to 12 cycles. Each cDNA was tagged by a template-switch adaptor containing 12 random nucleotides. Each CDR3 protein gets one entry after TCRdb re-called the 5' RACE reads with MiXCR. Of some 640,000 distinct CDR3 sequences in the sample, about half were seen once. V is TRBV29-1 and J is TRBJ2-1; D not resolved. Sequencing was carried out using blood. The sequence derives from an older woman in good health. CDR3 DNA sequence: TGCAGCGTTGAAGACAGAAGCTCCTACAATGAGCAGTTCTTC. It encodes CSVEDRSSYNEQFF.